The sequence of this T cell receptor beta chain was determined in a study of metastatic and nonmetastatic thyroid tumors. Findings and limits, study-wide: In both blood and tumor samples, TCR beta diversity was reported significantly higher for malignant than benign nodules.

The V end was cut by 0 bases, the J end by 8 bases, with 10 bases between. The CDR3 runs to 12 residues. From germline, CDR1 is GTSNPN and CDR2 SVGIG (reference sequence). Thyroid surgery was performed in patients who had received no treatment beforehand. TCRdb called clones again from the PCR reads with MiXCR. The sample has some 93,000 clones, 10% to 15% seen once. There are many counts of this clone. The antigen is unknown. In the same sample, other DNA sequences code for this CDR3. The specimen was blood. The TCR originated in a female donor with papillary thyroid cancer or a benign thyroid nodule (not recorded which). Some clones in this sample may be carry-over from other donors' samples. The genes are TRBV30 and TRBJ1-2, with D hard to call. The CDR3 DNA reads TGTGCCTGGAGTGTAGCTGAGGGAGGCTACACCTTC. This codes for CAWSVAEGGYTF.